This T cell receptor beta chain came from a study of cytomegalovirus exposure and HLA in healthy donors. The V end lost 7 bases, the J end lost 0 bases, and 20 bases lay between the germline ends. Per the germline V gene, CDR1 is SEHNR and CDR2 is FQNEAQ (reference sequence). The CDR3 is 17 amino acids. The donors were members of the validation cohort, which comprised about 120 subjects and was separate from the first cohort of 600 to 800 subjects. As regards this clone: What it binds is unknown.

Study results and limitations: Rarity held for most TCR sequences, but there were some public TCRs that occurred in many donors. The tendency of first-cohort TCR clusters to co-occur in the roughly 130 validation repertoires emerged from a later analysis. TCR beta chains numbering roughly 150 were designated cytomegalovirus-associated.

The data were produced by immunoSEQ multiplex PCR, yet TCRdb's version contains in-frame clones alone and is incomplete. The sample consists of approximately 65,000 clones, nearly 96% of them appearing once. V gene TRBV7-9 combines with J gene TRBJ2-3; D may be TRBD2 (7 bases). The sample taken for sequencing was PBMCs. The receptor's source is a woman younger than 35 in good health and CMV-seropositive. As DNA, the CDR3 is TGTGCCAGCACCCCTGACAAGGGGAGGGGGAGCACAGATACGCAGTATTTT. Protein product: CASTPDKGRGSTDTQYF.